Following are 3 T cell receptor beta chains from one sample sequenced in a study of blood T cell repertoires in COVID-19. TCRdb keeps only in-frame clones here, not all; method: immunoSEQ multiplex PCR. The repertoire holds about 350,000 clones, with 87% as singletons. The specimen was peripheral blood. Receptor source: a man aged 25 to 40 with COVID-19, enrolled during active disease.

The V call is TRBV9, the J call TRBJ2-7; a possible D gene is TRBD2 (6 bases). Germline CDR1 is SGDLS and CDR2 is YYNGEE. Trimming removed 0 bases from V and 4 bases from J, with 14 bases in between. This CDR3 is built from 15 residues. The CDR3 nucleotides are TGTGCCAGCAGCGTAGCTATCGGGAGTGGGTACGAGCAGTACTTC. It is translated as CASSVAIGSGYEQYF.

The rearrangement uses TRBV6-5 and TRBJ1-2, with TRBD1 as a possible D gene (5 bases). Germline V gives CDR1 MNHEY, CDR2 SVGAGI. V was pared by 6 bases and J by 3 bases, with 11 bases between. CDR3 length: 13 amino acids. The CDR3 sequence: CASRGSGYYGYTF. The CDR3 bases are TGTGCCAGCAGGGGGTCAGGGTACTATGGCTACACCTTC.

CDR3 sequence: CASSLRGGGGSEAFF. The DNA for the CDR3 is TGTGCCAGCAGTTTAAGGGGTGGGGGCGGTTCTGAAGCTTTCTTT. This chain joins TRBV27 and TRBJ1-1; D is perhaps TRBD1 (6 bases). CDR3 length: 15 amino acids. Germline CDR1 reads MNHEY; CDR2 reads SMNVEV (reference sequence). Trimming removed 2 bases from V and 6 bases from J, with 16 bases in between.